This T cell receptor (beta chain) is from a study of T-cell reconstitution after alpha-beta-depleted transplantation in children. Details on this clonotype: The antigen is unknown.

In germline, CDR1 is SQVTM, CDR2 ANQGSEA. The ends lost 4 bases at V and 7 bases at J; junction bases unmatched: 10. The CDR3 covers 13 residues. Overall study findings and caveats: Several hundred rapidly expanded clones from non-depleted graft cells reportedly supplied alpha-beta T cells about two months post-transplant. For some patients, TCRbeta diversity was high at day 60 because of recipient T cells and thymic progenitors that survived. T-cell counts and diversity at one year following transplant were attributed mainly to newly produced T cells.

Preparation of the TCRbeta library involved a method that used unique molecular identifiers. Via MiXCR, TCRdb re-called the PCR reads, giving one row per CDR3 protein. This repertoire shows over 200,000 distinct CDR3 sequences, about a tenth found once; its top ten account for roughly 27%. The chain links TRBV29-1 to TRBJ2-7; 7 bases agree with TRBD1. The sample consisted of PBMCs, taken before TCRalphabeta/CD19-depleted stem cell transplant. This TCR was sampled from a child less than two years old with acute myeloid leukemia, due to receive a stem cell transplant. The CDR3 region is CSVVGRGRGEQYF. In DNA, the CDR3 is TGCAGCGTTGTCGGCAGGGGGAGAGGAGAGCAGTACTTC.